The 29 T cell receptor beta chains below were found in one sample sequenced in a study of T cell responses to AZD1222 COVID-19 vaccine. Produced via immunoSEQ multiplex PCR; TCRdb's table is partial and in-frame only. The repertoire includes 110,000 or so clones, approximately 90% of them detected once, and over 3.5% sits in the top ten. Sequencing used peripheral blood, obtained on day 0 of AZD1222 vaccination. These TCRs come from an adult in good health.

This chain links TRBV7-9 with TRBJ2-5, with TRBD1 matching 7 bases. Germline V gene data show CDR1 as SEHNR and CDR2 as FQNEAQ (reference sequence). This CDR3 is 14 amino acids long. Unmatched junction bases numbered 7, after V lost 4 bases and J lost 5 bases. This chain's CDR3 is CASSSQGMLETQYF. DNA for the CDR3: TGTGCCAGCAGCTCACAGGGGATGTTGGAGACCCAGTACTTC.

With regard to this clone: Within the sample, other DNA sequences also encode this same CDR3. The chain is built from TRBV19 and TRBJ1-6, with 8 nucleotides matching TRBD1. The CDR3 is made up of 14 amino acids. CDR1 is LNHDA and CDR2 is SQIVND in the germline V gene (reference sequence). The V segment lost 2 bases and the J segment 6 bases; nucleotides outside the gene matches: 0. CDR3 DNA: TGTGCCAGTAGTATACAGGGGGCTAATTCACCCCTCCACTTT. Translating gives CASSIQGANSPLHF.

CDR3 coding DNA: TGTGCCAGCAGCTCCACCCCTAAGCAGTACTTC. Translated, it gives CASSSTPKQYF. The V gene is TRBV7-9, the J gene TRBJ2-7; D is uncertain. The CDR3 is 11 amino acids. Germline V gene lookup returns CDR1 SEHNR and CDR2 FQNEAQ (reference sequence). V lost 4 bases, J lost 8 bases, and 9 bases lay in between.

V and J are TRBV6-1 and TRBJ2-1; maybe TRBD1 (5 bases). The CDR3 contains 16 residues. Germline values: CDR1 MNHNS, CDR2 SASEGT. V lost 2 bases and J 1 base, leaving 12 bases between the germline ends. The CDR3 bases are TGTGCCAGCAGTGAAAGGTCAGGGATGTCCTACAATGAGCAGTTCTTC. Its protein product is CASSERSGMSYNEQFF.

The V gene is TRBV3-1 (or the pseudogene TRBV3-2), the J gene TRBJ2-7; 9 bases agree with TRBD1. Trimming at V came to 6 bases and at J to 4 bases, leaving 4 bases not matched to a gene. The germline V gene encodes CDR1 LGHDT and CDR2 YNNKEL (reference sequence). The CDR3 has 13 residues. The chain's CDR3 is CASSRQGGYEQYF. For the CDR3, the DNA is TGTGCCAGCAGTCGACAGGGGGGGTACGAGCAGTACTTC.

V gene TRBV6-5 combines with J gene TRBJ2-7; no firm D call. The CDR3 loop spans 14 amino acids. Germline loops: CDR1 MNHEY, CDR2 SVGAGI. Trimming cost V 0 bases and J 1 base, with 7 bases left between them. CDR3 nucleotide sequence: TGTGCCAGCAGTTACTCGCACAGTTCCTACGAGCAGTACTTC. Translating gives CASSYSHSSYEQYF.

The chain recombines TRBV28 with TRBJ1-3, with TRBD1 identical over 8 bases. This CDR3 region has 17 residues. Germline lookup yields CDR1 MDHEN and CDR2 SYDVKM. J gave up 0 bases and V 6 bases, and 10 bases lay outside the gene matches. CDR3 sequence: CASRPSQGARSGNTIYF. The CDR3 nucleotides read TGTGCCAGCAGGCCGAGCCAGGGGGCCCGCTCTGGAAACACCATATATTTT.

The V call is TRBV21-1, the J call TRBJ1-1. TRBV21-1 is deemed a pseudogene. The CDR3 spans 14 residues. The CDR3 DNA reads TGTGCCAGCAGCAAAAAGGTGGGGGGCACTGAAGCTTTCTTT. It translates to CASSKKVGGTEAFF.

The chain uses TRBV12-5 and TRBJ2-5, with D perhaps matching TRBD2 (7 bases). CDR1 is LGHNT, CDR2 FRNRAP, per germline. The V end was cut by 3 bases, the J end by 7 bases, with 27 bases between. CDR3 size: 18 residues. The CDR3 is CASGFAREYGGAPWTQYF. CDR3 sequence (DNA): TGTGCTAGTGGTTTCGCCCGCGAATATGGGGGGGCCCCGTGGACCCAGTACTTC.

The genes are TRBV4-2 and TRBJ2-5; 7 bases are a match to TRBD1. This CDR3 region has 16 residues. The germline V gene encodes CDR1 LGHNA and CDR2 YNFKEQ. V shed 1 base and J 1 base; nucleotides not matched to a gene: 6. CDR3 protein: CASSQGPGTAQETQYF. The DNA of the CDR3 is TGTGCCAGCAGCCAAGGGCCCGGGACAGCCCAAGAGACCCAGTACTTC.

The DNA of the CDR3 is TGTGCCACCAGTGCGGGACAGGGGAGCAATCAGCCCCAGCATTTT. Its translation: CATSAGQGSNQPQHF. The chain carries TRBV24-1 and TRBJ1-5, with TRBD1 matching over 10 bases. V gave up 5 bases and J gave up 1 base; unmatched junction bases: 1. CDR1 is KGHDR, CDR2 SFDVKD, per germline. The CDR3 runs to 15 residues.

The V and J genes are TRBV13 and TRBJ1-5; TRBD1 matches at 9 bases. This CDR3 has 15 residues. The junction had 3 bases not matched to a gene; V was cut back by 3 bases and J by 3 bases. From germline, CDR1 is PRHDT and CDR2 FYEKMQ (reference sequence). The CDR3 region is CASSLGTGNNQPQHF. In nucleotides, the CDR3 is TGTGCCAGCAGCTTGGGGACAGGGAACAATCAGCCCCAGCATTTT.

This clone was detected once. This chain joins TRBV29-1 and TRBJ1-2; D might be TRBD1 (6 bases). The CDR3 length is 17 residues. Trimming stripped 5 bases from V and 4 bases from J, with 26 bases between. The germline gives CDR1 SQVTM, CDR2 ANQGSEA. The CDR3 coding sequence is TGCAGCGTTCAATTTACGGGACATACCCCGGGGGGCTATGGCTACACCTTC. Translation: CSVQFTGHTPGGYGYTF. The variable domain in full, with the rest retrieved from reference TRBV29-1 and TRBJ1-2, is SAVISQKPSRDICQRGTSLTIQCQVDSQVTMMFWYRQQPGQSLTLIATANQGSEATYESGFVIDKFPISRPNLTFSTLTVSNMSPEDSSIYLCSVQFTGHTPGGYGYTFGSGTRLTVV.

V usage is TRBV7-3 and J usage is TRBJ1-2; D may be TRBD1 (5 bases). There are 13 residues in the CDR3. Germline CDR1 reads SGHTA; CDR2 reads FQGTGA. Trimming shortened V by 5 bases and J by 7 bases, and 14 bases separated the two germline ends. In DNA, the CDR3 is TGTGCCAGCAGCCCGCCGGGGGGGATTGGCTACACCTTC. Translated: CASSPPGGIGYTF. The full variable domain, completed using reference TRBV7-3 and TRBJ1-2, is GAGVSQTPSNKVTEKGKYVELRCDPISGHTALYWYRQSLGQGPEFLIYFQGTGAADDSGLPNDRFFAVRPEGSVSTLKIQRTERGDSAVYLCASSPPGGIGYTFGSGTRLTVV.

The chain has TRBV18 and TRBJ1-2; 7 bases match TRBD1. The CDR3 is 13 residues long. Germline CDR1 is KGHSH and CDR2 is LQKENI. The ends lost 1 base at V and 13 bases at J; junction bases unmatched: 9. CDR3 loop: CASSPRRQGGSTF. The CDR3 DNA sequence: TGTGCCAGCTCACCACGAAGGCAGGGGGGGAGCACCTTC.

The chain links TRBV5-1 to TRBJ2-5, with no clear D. The CDR3 has 13 residues. Per the germline V gene, CDR1 is SGHRS and CDR2 is YFSETQ. V shed 7 bases and J shed 4 bases, with 14 bases lying between them. The CDR3 region has the DNA TGCGCCAGCTCCTCAATGAGTCGAGAGACCCAGTACTTC. Translation gives CASSSMSRETQYF. Looking up the rest from reference TRBV5-1 and TRBJ2-5 gives the full variable domain: KAGVTQTPRYLIKTRGQQVTLSCSPISGHRSVSWYQQTPGQGLQFLFEYFSETQRNKGNFPGRFSGRQFSNSRSEMNVSTLELGDSALYLCASSSMSRETQYFGPGTRLLVL.

CDR3 in amino acids: CASSEGPWSDYNEQFF. The CDR3 DNA sequence: TGTGCCAGCAGTGAGGGGCCGTGGTCCGACTACAATGAGCAGTTCTTC. This rearrangement joins TRBV25-1 to TRBJ2-1; tentatively, D is TRBD1 (5 bases). The CDR3 consists of 16 residues. V was shortened by 3 bases and J by 3 bases, with 15 bases between the two germline ends. Germline V lookup: CDR1 MGHDK, CDR2 SYGVNS.

This chain links TRBV7-6 with TRBJ2-5, with a possible D match to TRBD2 (5 bases). Between the trimmed V and J ends, which lost 7 bases and 9 bases, there was a span of 15 bases. The CDR3 loop spans 12 amino acids. Germline V CDR1 and CDR2: SGHVS, FNYEAQ. CDR3 DNA: TGTGCCAGCACTCCCCTCCGGGAAGCCCAGTACTTC. The encoded protein is CASTPLREAQYF.

The J gene is TRBJ2-7, the V gene TRBV6-5; D is ambiguous. The CDR3 consists of 11 residues. CDR1 and CDR2 (germline): MNHEY, SVGAGI. The V end lost 7 bases, the J end lost 7 bases, and 11 bases lay between the germline ends. CDR3 sequence: CASTTGGEQYF. CDR3 DNA: TGTGCCAGCACCACCGGCGGTGAGCAGTACTTC.

The chain carries TRBV21-1 and TRBJ1-1; the listed D gene, TRBD1, was not tested against the DNA. TRBV21-1 represents a pseudogene. This CDR3 is 20 amino acids long. The CDR3 DNA reads as TGTGCCAGCAGAAAGCTCAACCGGGACAGGGTGGGGATCTGGGACACTGAAGCTTTCTTT. This codes for CASRKLNRDRVGIWDTEAFF.

The V and J genes are TRBV7-2 and TRBJ1-4; D might be TRBD1 (5 bases). Between the trimmed V and J ends, which lost 3 bases and 3 bases, there was a span of 11 bases. The germline CDR1 and CDR2 sequences are SGHTA and FQGNSA. The CDR3 loop spans 15 amino acids. Here the CDR3 reads CASSFLGAANEKLFF. For the CDR3, the DNA is TGTGCCAGCAGCTTTCTAGGGGCTGCTAATGAAAAACTGTTTTTT.

This chain joins TRBV9 and TRBJ1-5, with 7 bases that match TRBD1. Looked up from germline, CDR1 is SGDLS and CDR2 is YYNGEE. Trimming removed 3 bases from V and 3 bases from J; junction bases left unmatched: 9. The CDR3 is 16 residues long. CDR3 in DNA: TGTGCCAGCAGCGAGCGGGACAGTCCGTCCAATCAGCCCCAGCATTTT. This sequence encodes CASSERDSPSNQPQHF.

J is TRBJ2-7 and V is TRBV4-1, with TRBD2 matching 11 bases. CDR1 MGHRA and CDR2 YSYEKL come from the germline V gene. J was trimmed by 2 bases and V by 4 bases; bases with no gene match: 1. The CDR3 totals 14 residues. The chain's CDR3 is CASSRSGGAYEQYF. The CDR3 DNA sequence: TGCGCCAGCAGCCGTAGCGGGGGGGCCTACGAGCAGTACTTC.

The chain uses TRBV6-5 and TRBJ1-1; 7 positions match TRBD1. CDR1 is MNHEY, CDR2 SVGAGI, per germline. Losses at the gene ends were 5 bases for V and 7 bases for J; bases not matched to a gene: 10. This CDR3 has 14 residues. CDR3 protein: CASSTPTGFGEAFF. The CDR3 DNA reads TGTGCCAGCAGTACCCCGACAGGGTTCGGTGAAGCTTTCTTT.

The V and J genes are TRBV11-2 and TRBJ1-1; no definite D call. CDR3 length equals 11 residues. V was trimmed by 5 bases and J by 11 bases, leaving 12 bases between them. Germline V gene data show CDR1 as SGHAT and CDR2 as FQNNGV. In DNA form, the CDR3 reads TGTGCCAGCAGCCCCGGGCCGCAGGCTTTCTTT. It yields the protein CASSPGPQAFF.

For this clone: The junction and the germline gene differ at one end; a read error may be behind it. This chain joins TRBV7-7 and TRBJ2-1; D remains ambiguous. Germline-derived CDR1 and CDR2 are SSHAT and FNYEAQ (reference sequence). The length of the CDR3 is 13 residues. CDR3 in DNA: TGTGCTAGCAGCTTAGGGCAGTACAATGAGCAGTTCTTC. Its translation: CASSLGQYNEQFF.

The rearrangement uses TRBV6-2 or TRBV6-3 and TRBJ2-7; a possible D gene is TRBD1 (6 bases). In germline, CDR1 is MNHEY, CDR2 SVGEGT. The CDR3 contains 18 residues. V dropped 2 bases and J dropped 3 bases, with 23 bases sitting between them. In DNA, the CDR3 is TGTGCCAGCAGTTACGCTATTCACAGGGAATTAGGAGGCTACGAGCAGTACTTC. Its translation is CASSYAIHRELGGYEQYF.

This rearrangement joins TRBV18 to TRBJ1-3; TRBD1 aligns across 12 bases. This CDR3 is built from 18 residues. V lost 3 bases, J lost 0 bases, and 6 bases stayed unmatched. Germline values: CDR1 KGHSH, CDR2 LQKENI. CDR3 sequence: CASSPTGTGGASGNTIYF. In DNA form, the CDR3 reads TGTGCCAGCTCACCGACCGGGACAGGGGGCGCCTCTGGAAACACCATATATTTT.

The chain combines TRBV6-1 with TRBJ1-5; no clear D gene. V lost 2 bases and J lost 2, with 13 bases in between. CDR3 length equals 16 residues. Germline V gene sequence: CDR1 MNHNS, CDR2 SASEGT. The CDR3 loop reads CASSEYEALGNQPQHF. The CDR3 bases are TGTGCCAGCAGTGAATATGAGGCTTTGGGCAATCAGCCCCAGCATTTT.